The clone carrying this T cell receptor (beta chain) was detected a few times. The CDR3 is made up of 15 amino acids. Germline V CDR1 and CDR2: LGHNA, YNFKEQ. Trimming stripped 1 base from V and 4 bases from J, with 11 bases between. Preparation of the TCRbeta library involved a method that used unique molecular identifiers. TCRdb ran MiXCR on the PCR reads and lists one entry per CDR3 protein. The data contain approximately 350,000 distinct CDR3 sequences, 10% to 15% of them singletons. This sample is drawn from a study of T-cell reconstitution after alpha-beta-depleted transplantation in children. The TCR comes from a human donor who donated a stem cell graft to a child with Fanconi anemia. The chain combines TRBV4-2 with TRBJ2-4, with D tentatively TRBD1 (5 bases). The sample here was PBMCs, taken from the stem cell graft. CDR3 coding DNA: TGTGCCAGCAGCCAAGGAGGCAGGGCTAAAAACATTCAGTACTTC. Encoded protein: CASSQGGRAKNIQYF.